This entry describes one TCR beta chain. As yet, its antigen is unknown. The CDR3 regions of TCR beta were amplified from RNA transcripts. A set of HTBI primers served as the primers for a first-round RT-PCR of the TCR CDR3. MiXCR, applied by TCRdb to the multiplex PCR reads, yields one record per CDR3 protein. The profile shows 490,000 or so distinct CDR3 sequences, 46% of them singletons. The entry originates in a study of T cells in Graves' hyperthyroidism and ophthalmopathy. Germline V gene data show CDR1 as SGHVS and CDR2 as FQNEAQ. The CDR3 consists of 16 residues. V lost 1 base and J lost 5; bases outside the gene matches: 8. Study-level results: Ophthalmopathy was distinguished from stable hyperthyroidism by 13 V-J signatures.

Patients showing uncontrolled infection, other autoimmune disease, pregnancy or lactation were ineligible. Sequenced input: peripheral blood or thyroid tissue (not recorded which). The receptor comes from an adult woman with Graves' disease, either hyperthyroidism or ophthalmopathy (not recorded which). The V gene is TRBV7-8, the J gene TRBJ2-5; 9 nucleotides match TRBD2. The CDR3 region is CASSLGGLAGMETQYF. As DNA, the CDR3 is TGTGCCAGCAGCTTAGGCGGCCTAGCGGGAATGGAGACCCAGTACTTC. Supplemented by reference TRBV7-8 and TRBJ2-5, the full variable domain reads GAGVSQSPRYKVAKRGQDVALRCDPISGHVSLFWYQQALGQGPEFLTYFQNEAQLDKSGLPSDRFFAERPEGSVSTLKIQRTQQEDSAVYLCASSLGGLAGMETQYFGPGTRLLVL.